This T cell receptor (beta chain) was retrieved from a study of molecular identifiers for immune sequencing clone quantification. Study at large: Replicates involved a five-way split of RNA from around 18,000 or 91,000 naive CD8 cells, with sequencing of four.

The CDR3 consists of 15 residues. Germline values: CDR1 SGHVS, CDR2 FNYEAQ. Findings of the study overall: A shared barcode on identical TCR molecules could lead to underestimated sizes for highly expanded clones.

There are a few counts of this clonotype. Its antigen remains unknown. At one of its ends the junction is not consistent with the germline gene, which may arise from a read error. TCRdb re-derived calls from the PCR reads in MiXCR, one entry per CDR3 protein. The sample lists 600,000 to 650,000 distinct CDR3 sequences, roughly 21% occurring once. The chain couples TRBV7-6 to TRBJ2-5, with D hard to call. The source of this sequence is a human donor in good health. Some libraries in this study had Jurkat cell RNA spiked in. The sequencing sample was made of naive CD8+ T cells from blood, with Jurkat cell RNA spiked in. Subset: FACS-sorted CD8+CD4-CCR7+CD45RA+ naive T cells. CDR3 sequence: CASSLGLYLQENQYF. DNA of the CDR3: TGTGCCAGCAGCTTAGGATTATATCTACAAGAGAACCAGTACTTC.